A selection of T cell receptor beta chains follows, all from one sample in a study of early T cells in non-severe SARS-CoV-2 infection. A single record per CDR3 protein comes from TCRdb applying MiXCR to the 5' RACE reads. The data show fewer than 100,000 distinct CDR3 sequences, about 6% seen once. Source material: whole blood. The receptors originated from an adult who was a healthcare worker with PCR-confirmed SARS-CoV-2 infection or an uninfected control (not recorded which). Each CDR3 is given with its conserved first and last residue. Each record gives: CDR3 length, J gene, V gene, D gene, CDR3 protein. A D gene is named only where the DNA matches it firmly.

15	TRBJ2-3	TRBV7-2	TRBD2	CASSSKAGGADTQYF
11	TRBJ2-7	TRBV11-2	NA	CASSILYEQYF
13	TRBJ2-3	TRBV7-2	NA	CASSSRREDTQYF
12	TRBJ2-7	TRBV6-2/TRBV6-3	NA	CASSYGYYEQYF
16	TRBJ1-6	TRBV11-2	NA	CASSLRSSSYNSPLHF
18	TRBJ2-1	TRBV29-1	NA	CSVEFSGREGAPVNEQFF
15	TRBJ1-3	TRBV2	NA	CASRPGAPSGNTIYF
15	TRBJ2-3	TRBV2	NA	CASSVQGGDTDTQYF
13	TRBJ2-7	TRBV7-9	NA	CASSQTLSYEQYF
15	TRBJ1-5	TRBV12-3/TRBV12-4	NA	CASSPGDNSNQPQHF
18	TRBJ2-1	TRBV19	TRBD2	CASSIASGGASSYNEQFF
17	TRBJ1-5	TRBV6-5	NA	CASSYSLVGTPNQPQHF
15	TRBJ2-7	TRBV11-2	TRBD1	CASSLEDRGSYEQYF
17	TRBJ1-5	TRBV6-5	NA	CASSYSKPGRRNQPQHF
13	TRBJ2-1	TRBV6-2/TRBV6-3	NA	CASSSHAYNEQFF
13	TRBJ2-5	TRBV6-5	NA	CASSYLNQETQYF
16	TRBJ2-3	TRBV20-1	NA	CSAQNRQGLSTDTQYF
17	TRBJ2-5	TRBV19	TRBD2	CASSTRTRQAGQETQYF
13	TRBJ1-5	TRBV11-2	NA	CASRGRENQPQHF
16	TRBJ1-5	TRBV28	NA	CASSPLDRSLYQPQHF
14	TRBJ1-4	TRBV5-6	NA	CASSFGRRNEKLFF
13	TRBJ1-4	TRBV27	NA	CASGTSYNEKLFF
11	TRBJ2-4	TRBV2	NA	CASSEKNIQYF
14	TRBJ2-1	TRBV20-1	TRBD1	CSSSEGTGGNEQFF
19	TRBJ2-2	TRBV5-6	TRBD2	CASSGGTETLAGGNGELFF